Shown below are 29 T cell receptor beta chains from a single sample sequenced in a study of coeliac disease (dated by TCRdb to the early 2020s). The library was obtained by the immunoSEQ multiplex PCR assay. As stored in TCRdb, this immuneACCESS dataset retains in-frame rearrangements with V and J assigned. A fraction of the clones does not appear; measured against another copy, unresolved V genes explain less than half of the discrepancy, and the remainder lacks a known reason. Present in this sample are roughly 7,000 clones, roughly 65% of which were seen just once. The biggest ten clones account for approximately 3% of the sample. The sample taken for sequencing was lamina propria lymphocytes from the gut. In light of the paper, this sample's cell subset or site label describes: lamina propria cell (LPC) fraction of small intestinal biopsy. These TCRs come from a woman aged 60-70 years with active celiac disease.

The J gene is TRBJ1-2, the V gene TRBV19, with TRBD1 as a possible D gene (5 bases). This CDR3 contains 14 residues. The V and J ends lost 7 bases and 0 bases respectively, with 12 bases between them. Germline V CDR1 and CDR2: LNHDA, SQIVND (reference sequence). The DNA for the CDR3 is TGTGCCAGTAAAAACAGGACCACTAACTATGGCTACACCTTC. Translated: CASKNRTTNYGYTF.

The CDR3 reads CASSRLGAGSSYEQYF. In nucleotides, the CDR3 is TGTGCCAGCAGTCGATTGGGGGCAGGGAGCTCCTACGAGCAGTACTTC. The chain uses TRBV27 and TRBJ2-7, with D possibly being TRBD1 (6 bases). V was clipped by 5 bases and J by 0 bases, with 17 bases between them. Germline V CDR1 and CDR2: MNHEY, SMNVEV (reference sequence). This CDR3 has 16 amino acids.

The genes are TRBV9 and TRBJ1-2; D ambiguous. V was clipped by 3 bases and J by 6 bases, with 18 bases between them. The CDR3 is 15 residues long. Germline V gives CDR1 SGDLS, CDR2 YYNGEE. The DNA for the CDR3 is TGTGCCAGCAGCGAGAGGAACAGCCAGCGGAATGGCTACACCTTC. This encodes CASSERNSQRNGYTF.

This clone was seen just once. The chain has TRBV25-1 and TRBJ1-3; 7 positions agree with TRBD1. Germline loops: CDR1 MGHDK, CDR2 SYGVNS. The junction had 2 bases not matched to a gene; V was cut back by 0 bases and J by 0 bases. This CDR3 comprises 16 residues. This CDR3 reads CASSEYWDSSGNTIYF. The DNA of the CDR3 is TGTGCCAGCAGTGAATATTGGGACAGCTCTGGAAACACCATATATTTT. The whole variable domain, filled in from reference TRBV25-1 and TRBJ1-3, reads EADIYQTPRYLVIGTGKKITLECSQTMGHDKMYWYQQDPGMELHLIHYSYGVNSTEKGDLSSESTVSRIRTEHFPLTLESARPSHTSQYLCASSEYWDSSGNTIYFGEGSWLTVV.

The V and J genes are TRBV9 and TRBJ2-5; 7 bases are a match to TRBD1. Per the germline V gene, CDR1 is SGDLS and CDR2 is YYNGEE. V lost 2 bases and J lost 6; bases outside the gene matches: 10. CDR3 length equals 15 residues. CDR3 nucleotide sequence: TGTGCCAGCAGCGTGGCGGCCCAGGGGGTCCAGACCCAGTACTTC. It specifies CASSVAAQGVQTQYF.

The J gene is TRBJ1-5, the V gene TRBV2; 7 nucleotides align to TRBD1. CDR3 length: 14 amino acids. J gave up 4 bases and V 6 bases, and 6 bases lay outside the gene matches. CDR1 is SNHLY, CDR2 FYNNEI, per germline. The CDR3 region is CASSEHRGNQPQHF. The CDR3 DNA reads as TGTGCCAGCAGCGAACACAGGGGAAATCAGCCCCAGCATTTT.

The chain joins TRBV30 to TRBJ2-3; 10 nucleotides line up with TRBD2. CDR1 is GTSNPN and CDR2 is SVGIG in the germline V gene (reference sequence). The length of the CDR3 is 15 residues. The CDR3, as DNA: TGTGCTATGGAATTGGGAGCGGGGGGGAGAGATACGCAGTATTTT. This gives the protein CAMELGAGGRDTQYF.

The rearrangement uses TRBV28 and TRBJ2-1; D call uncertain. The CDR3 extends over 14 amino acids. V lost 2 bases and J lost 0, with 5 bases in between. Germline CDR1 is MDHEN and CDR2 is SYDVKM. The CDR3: CASSLVRSYNEQFF. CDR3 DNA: TGTGCCAGCAGTTTAGTCCGCTCCTACAATGAGCAGTTCTTC.

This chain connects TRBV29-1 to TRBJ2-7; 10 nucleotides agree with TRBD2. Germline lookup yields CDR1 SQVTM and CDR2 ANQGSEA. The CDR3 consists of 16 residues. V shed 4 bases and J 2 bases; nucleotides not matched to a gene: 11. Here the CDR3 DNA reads TGCAGCGTTGGAGCTGGAGCGGGGGGGATCGCCTACGAGCAGTACTTC. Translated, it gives CSVGAGAGGIAYEQYF.

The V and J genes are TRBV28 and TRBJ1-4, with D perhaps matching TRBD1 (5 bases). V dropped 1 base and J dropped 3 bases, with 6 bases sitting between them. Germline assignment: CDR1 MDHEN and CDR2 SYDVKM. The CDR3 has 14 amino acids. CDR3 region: CASSLLGPNEKLFF. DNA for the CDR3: TGTGCCAGCAGTTTATTGGGGCCTAATGAAAAACTGTTTTTT.

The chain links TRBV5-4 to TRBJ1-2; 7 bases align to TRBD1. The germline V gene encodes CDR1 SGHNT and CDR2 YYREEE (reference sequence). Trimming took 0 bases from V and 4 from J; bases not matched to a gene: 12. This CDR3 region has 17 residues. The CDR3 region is CASSLGDRPQGSYGYTF. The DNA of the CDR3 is TGTGCCAGCAGCTTGGGGGACAGACCCCAAGGATCCTATGGCTACACCTTC.

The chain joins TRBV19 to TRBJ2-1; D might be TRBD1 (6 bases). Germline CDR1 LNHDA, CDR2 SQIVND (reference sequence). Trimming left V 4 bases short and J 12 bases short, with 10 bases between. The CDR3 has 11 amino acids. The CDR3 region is CASSTWTAQFF. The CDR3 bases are TGTGCCAGTAGTACCTGGACAGCGCAGTTCTTC.

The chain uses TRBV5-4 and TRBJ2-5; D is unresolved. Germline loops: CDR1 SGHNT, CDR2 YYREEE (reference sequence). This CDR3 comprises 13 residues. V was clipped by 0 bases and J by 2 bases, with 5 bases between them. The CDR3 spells CASSLVPQETQYF. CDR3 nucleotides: TGTGCCAGCAGCTTGGTTCCACAAGAGACCCAGTACTTC.

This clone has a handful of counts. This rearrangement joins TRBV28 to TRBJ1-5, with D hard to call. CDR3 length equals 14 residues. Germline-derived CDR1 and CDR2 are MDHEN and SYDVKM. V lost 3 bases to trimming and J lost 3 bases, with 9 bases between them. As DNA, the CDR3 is TGTGCCAGCAGTTTGGTTACAGTCAATCAGCCCCAGCATTTT. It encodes CASSLVTVNQPQHF.

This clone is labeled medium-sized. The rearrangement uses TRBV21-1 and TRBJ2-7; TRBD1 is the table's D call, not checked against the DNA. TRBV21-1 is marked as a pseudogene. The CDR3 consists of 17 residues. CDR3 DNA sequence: TGTGCCAGCAGCACAAAGGTAAGACGCAGGGCCACCTACGAGCAGTACTTC. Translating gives CASSTKVRRRATYEQYF.

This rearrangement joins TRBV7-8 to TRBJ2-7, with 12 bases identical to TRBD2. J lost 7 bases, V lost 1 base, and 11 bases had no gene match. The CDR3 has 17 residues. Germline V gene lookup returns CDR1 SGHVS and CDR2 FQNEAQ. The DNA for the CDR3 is TGTGCCAGCAGCTTAGGCTGGCTAGCGGGAGGGCCGGAGGAGCAGTACTTC. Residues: CASSLGWLAGGPEEQYF.

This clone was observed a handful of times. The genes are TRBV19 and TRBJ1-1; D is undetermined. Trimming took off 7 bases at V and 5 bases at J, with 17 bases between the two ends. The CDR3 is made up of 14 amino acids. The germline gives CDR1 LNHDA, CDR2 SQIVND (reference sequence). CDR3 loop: CASTLTGKSTEAFF. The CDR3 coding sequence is TGTGCCAGTACACTCACCGGGAAATCTACTGAAGCTTTCTTT. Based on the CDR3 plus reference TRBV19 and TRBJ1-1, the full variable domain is DGGITQSPKYLFRKEGQNVTLSCEQNLNHDAMYWYRQDPGQGLRLIYYSQIVNDFQKGDIAEGYSVSREKKESFPLTVTSAQKNPTAFYLCASTLTGKSTEAFFGQGTRLTVV.

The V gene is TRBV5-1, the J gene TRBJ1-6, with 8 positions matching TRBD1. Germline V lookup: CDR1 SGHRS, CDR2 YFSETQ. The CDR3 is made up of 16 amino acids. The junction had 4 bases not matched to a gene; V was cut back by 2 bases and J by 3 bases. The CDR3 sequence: CASSLGTGVYNSPLHF. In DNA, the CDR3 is TGCGCCAGCAGCTTAGGGACAGGAGTCTATAATTCACCCCTCCACTTT.

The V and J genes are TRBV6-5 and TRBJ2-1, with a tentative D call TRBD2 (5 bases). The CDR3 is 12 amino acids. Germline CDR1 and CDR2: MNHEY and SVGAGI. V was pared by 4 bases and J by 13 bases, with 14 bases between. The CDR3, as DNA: TGTGCCAGCAGTTCCCCTGGACTCCACCAGTTCTTC. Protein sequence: CASSSPGLHQFF.

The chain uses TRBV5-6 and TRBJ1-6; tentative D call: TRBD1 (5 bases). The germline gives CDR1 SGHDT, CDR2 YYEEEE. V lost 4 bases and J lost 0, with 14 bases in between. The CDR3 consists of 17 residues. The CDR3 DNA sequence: TGTGCCAGCAGCAGCCTCCGGGGGGGCTCCTATAATTCACCCCTCCACTTT. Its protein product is CASSSLRGGSYNSPLHF.

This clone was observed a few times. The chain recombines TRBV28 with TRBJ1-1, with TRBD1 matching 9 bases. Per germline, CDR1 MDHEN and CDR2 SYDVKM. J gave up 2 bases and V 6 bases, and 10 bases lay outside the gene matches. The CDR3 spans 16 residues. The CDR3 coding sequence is TGTGCCAGCAGGCCCCACCCGGGACAGGGTAACACTGAAGCTTTCTTT. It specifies CASRPHPGQGNTEAFF. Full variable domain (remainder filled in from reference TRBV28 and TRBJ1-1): DVKVTQSSRYLVKRTGEKVFLECVQDMDHENMFWYRQDPGLGLRLIYFSYDVKMKEKGDIPEGYSVSREKKERFSLILESASTNQTSMYLCASRPHPGQGNTEAFFGQGTRLTVV.

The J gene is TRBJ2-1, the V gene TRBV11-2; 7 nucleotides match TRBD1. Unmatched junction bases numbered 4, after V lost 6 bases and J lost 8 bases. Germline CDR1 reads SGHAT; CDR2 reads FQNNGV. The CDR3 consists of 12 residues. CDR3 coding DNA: TGTGCCAGCAGTTTCACAGGGGATGAGCAGTTCTTC. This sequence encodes CASSFTGDEQFF.

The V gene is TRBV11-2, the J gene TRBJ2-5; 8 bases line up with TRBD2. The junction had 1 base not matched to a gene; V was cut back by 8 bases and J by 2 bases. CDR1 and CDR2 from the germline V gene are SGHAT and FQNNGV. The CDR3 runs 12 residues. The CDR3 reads CASAGGQETQYF. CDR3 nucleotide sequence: TGTGCCAGCGCGGGAGGTCAAGAGACCCAGTACTTC.

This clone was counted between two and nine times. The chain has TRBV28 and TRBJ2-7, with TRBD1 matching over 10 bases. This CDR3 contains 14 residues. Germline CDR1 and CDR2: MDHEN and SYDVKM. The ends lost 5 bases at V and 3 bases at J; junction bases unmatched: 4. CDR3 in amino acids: CASSPDRGIYEQYF. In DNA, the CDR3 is TGTGCCAGCAGTCCGGACAGGGGGATCTACGAGCAGTACTTC.

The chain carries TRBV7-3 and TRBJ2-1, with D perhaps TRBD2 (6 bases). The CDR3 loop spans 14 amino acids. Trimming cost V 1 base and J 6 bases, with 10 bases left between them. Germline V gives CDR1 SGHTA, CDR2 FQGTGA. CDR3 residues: CASSLIGDFNEQFF. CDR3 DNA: TGTGCCAGCAGCTTAATCGGGGACTTCAATGAGCAGTTCTTC.

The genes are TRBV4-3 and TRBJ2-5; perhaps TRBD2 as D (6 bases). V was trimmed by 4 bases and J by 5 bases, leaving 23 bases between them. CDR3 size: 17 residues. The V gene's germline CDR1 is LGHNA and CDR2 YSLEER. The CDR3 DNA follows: TGCGCCAGCAGCCGCACCACCTTCGGAGCGGGCTCGGAGACCCAGTACTTC. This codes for CASSRTTFGAGSETQYF.

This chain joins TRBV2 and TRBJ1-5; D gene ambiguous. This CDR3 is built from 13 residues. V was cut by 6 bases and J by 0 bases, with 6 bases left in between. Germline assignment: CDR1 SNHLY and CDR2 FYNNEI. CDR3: CASSGYSNQPQHF. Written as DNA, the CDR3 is TGTGCCAGCAGCGGGTATAGCAATCAGCCCCAGCATTTT.

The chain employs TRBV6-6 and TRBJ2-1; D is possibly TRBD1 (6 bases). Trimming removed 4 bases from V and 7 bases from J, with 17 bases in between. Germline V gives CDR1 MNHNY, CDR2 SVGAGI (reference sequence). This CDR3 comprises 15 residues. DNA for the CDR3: TGTGCCAGCAGTTCACAGGGTAGCCGGGAAAATGAGCAGTTCTTC. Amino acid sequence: CASSSQGSRENEQFF.

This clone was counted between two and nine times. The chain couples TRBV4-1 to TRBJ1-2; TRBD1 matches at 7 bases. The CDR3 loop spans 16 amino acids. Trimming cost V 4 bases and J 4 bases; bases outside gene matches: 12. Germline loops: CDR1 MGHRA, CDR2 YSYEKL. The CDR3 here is CASSPGGTADFYGYTF. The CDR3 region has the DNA TGCGCCAGCAGCCCTGGAGGGACAGCGGATTTCTATGGCTACACCTTC.